The 21 T cell receptor beta chains below come from one sample, sequenced in a study of blood T cell repertoires in COVID-19. This table comes from immunoSEQ multiplex PCR, and its TCRdb copy is limited to in-frame clones, with some not included. This sample yields 200,000 to 250,000 clones, of which 70% to 90% are seen a single time; 2.5% to 3.5% belongs to the top ten. The material sequenced was peripheral blood. Receptors originate from a man between 50 and 59 years old who had recovered from COVID-19.

The J gene is TRBJ2-3, the V gene TRBV15, with 9 bases fitting TRBD1. V lost 0 bases and J lost 0; bases outside the gene matches: 4. This CDR3 has 17 residues. Per germline, CDR1 LNHNV and CDR2 YYDKDF (reference sequence). The CDR3 spells CATSREPGTGSTDTQYF. CDR3 sequence (DNA): TGTGCCACCAGCAGAGAGCCCGGGACAGGGAGCACAGATACGCAGTATTTT.

The rearrangement uses TRBV19 and TRBJ2-1, with 8 bases matching TRBD2. CDR1 and CDR2 (germline): LNHDA, SQIVND (reference sequence). With V trimmed by 3 bases and J by 2 bases, 6 bases remained unmatched. The CDR3 runs 16 residues. The CDR3 coding sequence is TGTGCCAGTAGTATGAGCGGGAGAAGCCCCTACAATGAGCAGTTCTTC. This encodes CASSMSGRSPYNEQFF. The variable domain in full, completed from reference TRBV19 and TRBJ2-1, reads DGGITQSPKYLFRKEGQNVTLSCEQNLNHDAMYWYRQDPGQGLRLIYYSQIVNDFQKGDIAEGYSVSREKKESFPLTVTSAQKNPTAFYLCASSMSGRSPYNEQFFGPGTRLTVL.

This chain links TRBV6-5 with TRBJ2-1; possible D gene TRBD1, 5 bases. Trimming stripped 5 bases from V and 6 bases from J, with 14 bases between. Germline assignment: CDR1 MNHEY and CDR2 SVGAGI. This CDR3 has 14 amino acids. The DNA of the CDR3 is TGTGCCAGCAGTACAGGCCCCTGGGCCAATGAGCAGTTCTTC. Protein sequence: CASSTGPWANEQFF.

This chain connects TRBV29-1 to TRBJ2-7, with 11 bases aligning to TRBD1. Germline CDR1 reads SQVTM; CDR2 reads ANQGSEA. CDR3 size: 15 residues. V shed 0 bases, J shed 4 bases, and the junction held 5 bases outside the gene matches. The CDR3 DNA is TGCAGCGTTGAAGATACCGGGACAGGGGGTTACGAGCAGTACTTC. This encodes CSVEDTGTGGYEQYF.

This chain links TRBV3-1 (or the pseudogene TRBV3-2) with TRBJ2-1; 10 bases align to TRBD2. From germline, CDR1 is LGHDT and CDR2 YNNKEL (reference sequence). CDR3 length: 16 amino acids. Losses at the gene ends were 0 bases for V and 10 bases for J; bases not matched to a gene: 9. The CDR3 DNA is TGTGCCAGCAGCCAAGATCTGCTAGCGGGAGTACGAGAGCAGTTCTTC. Translation gives CASSQDLLAGVREQFF.

The table lists this clone with a few counts. V is TRBV27 and J is TRBJ1-5, with D tentatively TRBD1 (6 bases). The CDR3 sequence is 14 residues long. The V end lost 3 bases, the J end lost 1 base, and 7 bases lay between the germline ends. Germline CDR1 and CDR2: MNHEY and SMNVEV (reference sequence). In DNA, the CDR3 is TGTGCCAGCAGTTTTCAGGGGAGCAATCAGCCCCAGCATTTT. This sequence encodes CASSFQGSNQPQHF.

The chain has TRBV5-6 and TRBJ1-3, with D tentatively TRBD1 (6 bases). CDR1 and CDR2 from the germline V gene are SGHDT and YYEEEE. This CDR3 contains 15 residues. The ends were cut back, 4 bases at V and 0 bases at J, with 11 bases in the middle. DNA for the CDR3: TGTGCCAGCAGCAGGACAGTTGCCTCTGGAAACACCATATATTTT. Translation gives CASSRTVASGNTIYF.

V is TRBV19 and J is TRBJ1-2, with TRBD1 identical over 7 bases. V gave up 3 bases and J gave up 3 bases; unmatched junction bases: 4. The germline V gene has CDR1 LNHDA and CDR2 SQIVND (reference sequence). CDR3 size: 14 residues. CDR3 bases: TGTGCCAGTAGTATCCCAGGGACAGACTATGGCTACACCTTC. Protein: CASSIPGTDYGYTF.

The V call is TRBV2, the J call TRBJ1-2, with D unresolved. Trimming stripped 8 bases from V and 3 bases from J, with 13 bases between. In germline, CDR1 is SNHLY, CDR2 FYNNEI. The CDR3 has 13 amino acids. Here the CDR3 DNA reads TGTGCCAGCTCGGATTCAGCGTACTATGGCTACACCTTC. Translation gives CASSDSAYYGYTF.

This chain uses TRBV28 with TRBJ1-4; 7 positions agree with TRBD1. V shed 6 bases and J 6 bases; nucleotides not matched to a gene: 7. Per the germline V gene, CDR1 is MDHEN and CDR2 is SYDVKM. The CDR3 has 14 amino acids. The CDR3 nucleotides are TGTGCCAGCAGCCCGACAGGGAGAGATGAAAAACTGTTTTTT. Protein sequence: CASSPTGRDEKLFF.

This clone has a single count. The chain has TRBV24-1 and TRBJ2-3; D is undetermined. V lost 4 bases to trimming and J lost 0 bases, with 16 bases between them. The CDR3 covers 17 residues. Germline-derived CDR1 and CDR2 are KGHDR and SFDVKD. The CDR3 DNA reads TGTGCCACCAGTGAGCCTAGGATAAGGCGTAGCACAGATACGCAGTATTTT. Its translation: CATSEPRIRRSTDTQYF.

The V call is TRBV28, the J call TRBJ1-5; possible D gene TRBD1, 6 bases. Germline CDR1 and CDR2: MDHEN and SYDVKM. V was pared by 8 bases and J by 10 bases, with 24 bases between. CDR3 length equals 15 residues. For the CDR3, the DNA is TGTGCCAGCTCTGACAGGTTTTTCCGAGATGATCCCCAGCATTTT. Translating gives CASSDRFFRDDPQHF.

In its sample, this clone was seen a few times. The chain has TRBV7-2 and TRBJ1-2; maybe TRBD1 (5 bases). CDR3 length: 14 residues. The V and J ends lost 6 bases and 5 bases respectively, with 16 bases between them. Germline V CDR1 and CDR2: SGHTA, FQGNSA. The CDR3: CASRPPQGWYGYTF. The CDR3 DNA follows: TGTGCCAGCAGACCCCCCCAGGGATGGTATGGCTACACCTTC.

This rearrangement joins TRBV27 to TRBJ2-3; tentative D call: TRBD1 (5 bases). This CDR3 has 16 residues. Trimming shortened V by 5 bases and J by 4 bases, and 19 bases separated the two germline ends. CDR1 MNHEY and CDR2 SMNVEV come from the germline V gene (reference sequence). The CDR3 DNA reads as TGTGCCAGCAGTCGCACAGGACCCACGGTACCAGATACGCAGTATTTT. This codes for CASSRTGPTVPDTQYF.

The V call is TRBV5-4, the J call TRBJ2-1; D is possibly TRBD1 (7 bases). This CDR3 is 14 amino acids long. Germline CDR1 SGHNT, CDR2 YYREEE (reference sequence). V lost 2 bases and J 8 bases, leaving 14 bases between the germline ends. The CDR3 here is CASSFQGGNDEQFF. DNA for the CDR3: TGTGCCAGCAGCTTTCAGGGGGGCAACGATGAGCAGTTCTTC.

The chain is built from TRBV10-1 and TRBJ2-7; TRBD1 might be the D (5 bases). The CDR3 loop spans 12 amino acids. Trimming removed 1 base from V and 5 bases from J, with 6 bases in between. Germline V gene sequence: CDR1 WNHNN, CDR2 SYGVQD (reference sequence). Written as DNA, the CDR3 is TGCGCCAGCAGTGAGTGGGGCCACGAGCAGTACTTC. This codes for CASSEWGHEQYF.

This clone has a handful of counts. This sequence joins TRBV6-5 and TRBJ2-7, with 8 positions matching TRBD2. The CDR3 contains 15 residues. The ends lost 6 bases at V and 0 bases at J; junction bases unmatched: 7. Germline V gene data show CDR1 as MNHEY and CDR2 as SVGAGI. CDR3 sequence: CASSETSASSYEQYF. For the CDR3, the DNA is TGTGCCAGCAGCGAGACTAGCGCCAGCTCCTACGAGCAGTACTTC.

The CDR3 protein is CASSPMTSGGYEQYF. Here the CDR3 DNA reads TGTGCCAGCAGTCCCATGACTAGCGGGGGCTACGAGCAGTACTTC. This chain connects TRBV6-1 to TRBJ2-7; 12 bases align to TRBD2. CDR3 size: 15 residues. Germline V gives CDR1 MNHNS, CDR2 SASEGT. V lost 5 bases, J lost 3 bases, and 5 bases stayed unmatched.

The chain combines TRBV7-9 with TRBJ2-7; tentative D call: TRBD2 (5 bases). Germline CDR1 SEHNR, CDR2 FQNEAQ (reference sequence). V lost 0 bases and J lost 6, with 12 bases in between. The CDR3 contains 14 residues. The CDR3 region is CASSLALQGSEQYF. CDR3 DNA sequence: TGTGCCAGCAGCTTAGCGCTTCAAGGGAGCGAGCAGTACTTC.

The chain combines TRBV5-1 with TRBJ2-3, with 8 positions matching TRBD1. CDR3 length: 15 residues. Germline V gene lookup returns CDR1 SGHRS and CDR2 YFSETQ. The junction had 6 bases not matched to a gene; V was cut back by 6 bases and J by 0 bases. The CDR3 region has the DNA TGCGCCAGCATTGGACAGGGTGGGAGCACAGATACGCAGTATTTT. This encodes CASIGQGGSTDTQYF.

This rearrangement joins TRBV5-1 to TRBJ2-7; D gene unclear. Trimming pared 0 bases from V and 1 base from J, leaving 5 bases between. The CDR3 consists of 13 residues. Germline V lookup: CDR1 SGHRS, CDR2 YFSETQ. The CDR3 bases are TGCGCCAGCAGCTTGGTGTCTTCCTACGAGCAGTACTTC. It codes for CASSLVSSYEQYF. Full variable domain (remainder filled in from reference TRBV5-1 and TRBJ2-7): KAGVTQTPRYLIKTRGQQVTLSCSPISGHRSVSWYQQTPGQGLQFLFEYFSETQRNKGNFPGRFSGRQFSNSRSEMNVSTLELGDSALYLCASSLVSSYEQYFGPGTRLTVT.